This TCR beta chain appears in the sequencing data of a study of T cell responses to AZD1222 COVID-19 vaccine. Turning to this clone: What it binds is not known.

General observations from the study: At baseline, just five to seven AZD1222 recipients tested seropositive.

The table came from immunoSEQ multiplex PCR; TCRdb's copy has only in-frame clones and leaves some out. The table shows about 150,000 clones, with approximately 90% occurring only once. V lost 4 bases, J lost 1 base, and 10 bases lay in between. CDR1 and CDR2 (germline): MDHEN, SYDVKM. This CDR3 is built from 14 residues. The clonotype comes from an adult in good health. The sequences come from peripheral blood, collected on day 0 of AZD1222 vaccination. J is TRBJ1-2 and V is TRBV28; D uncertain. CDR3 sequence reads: CASSSQPYNYGYTF. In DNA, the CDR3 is TGTGCCAGCAGTTCACAGCCCTATAACTATGGCTACACCTTC.